Listed below are T cell receptor beta chains from one sample, sequenced in a study of identical twins. MiXCR, applied by TCRdb to the 5' RACE reads, yields one record per CDR3 protein. There are approximately 350,000 distinct CDR3 sequences in the sample; approximately 13% occur only once, and approximately 7.9% lies in the top ten. In addition, the sample was reused for a study of yellow fever vaccine responses in identical twins.

The sample consisted of CD8+ T cells sorted from blood. The receptors come from a woman younger than 30 in good health. CDR3s include the opening cysteine and the closing phenylalanine or tryptophan. A D gene is named only where the DNA matches it firmly. A clone size is listed for some rows: how often the clone was seen (once, few, many), or a class if it is expanded.

few	14	TRBV12-3/TRBV12-4	TRBD1	TRBJ2-5	TGTGCCAGCAGCGCGACAGGGTCCCAAGAGACCCAGTACTTC	CASSATGSQETQYF
-	15	TRBV18	-	TRBJ2-7	TGTGCCATCTCACCCACGGACGACTCGGTTGGCGAGCAGTACTTC	CAISPTDDSVGEQYF
many	15	TRBV12-3/TRBV12-4	TRBD2	TRBJ2-5	TGTGCCAGCAGTTTGGGGACTAGCGGACAAGAGACCCAGTACTTC	CASSLGTSGQETQYF
few	12	TRBV29-1	-	TRBJ2-1	TGCAGCGTTGTGTGGGGTTACAATGAGCAGTTCTTC	CSVVWGYNEQFF
-	13	TRBV2	-	TRBJ2-1	TGTGCCAGCAGTGAGTCGAGGTACAATGAGCAGTTCTTC	CASSESRYNEQFF
-	15	TRBV28	-	TRBJ2-3	TGTGCCAGCAGTTTTGGCCCACTGAGCACAGATACGCAGTATTTT	CASSFGPLSTDTQYF
few	15	TRBV5-1	TRBD2	TRBJ2-5	TGCGCCAGCAGCTCAAGCGGGGGGGCAATGGAGACCCAGTACTTC	CASSSSGGAMETQYF
few	15	TRBV12-3/TRBV12-4	TRBD2	TRBJ2-2	TGTGCCAGCAGTTCCGGGACTAGCTTTATCGGGGAGCTGTTTTTT	CASSSGTSFIGELFF
many	12	TRBV12-3/TRBV12-4	-	TRBJ2-3	TGTGCCAGCAGCTTATTCACAGATACGCAGTATTTT	CASSLFTDTQYF
-	14	TRBV5-6	TRBD2	TRBJ2-7	TGTCCCAGCAGTTCCGGACTAGCTATCTACGAGCAGTACTTC	CPSSSGLAIYEQYF
few	17	TRBV27	TRBD1	TRBJ1-2	TGTGCCAGCAGTCCCGTCCCCCCGGGACAGGGGGACTATGGCTACACCTTC	CASSPVPPGQGDYGYTF
many	16	TRBV7-9	TRBD1	TRBJ1-2	TGTGCCAGCAGTACAACCCGGGACAGGGCTAACTATGGCTACACCTTC	CASSTTRDRANYGYTF
-	14	TRBV11-2	TRBD2	TRBJ2-1	TGTGCCAGCAGCTTAAAACTAGCGGGGGATGAGCAGTTCTTC	CASSLKLAGDEQFF
few	16	TRBV2	TRBD2	TRBJ2-2	TGTGCCAGCAGTGGGACTAGCGGGGGAGACACCGGGGAGCTGTTTTTT	CASSGTSGGDTGELFF
-	14	TRBV4-2	-	TRBJ1-1	TGTGCCAGCAGCCAAGGTACTGCGGGGACTGAAGCTTTCTTT	CASSQGTAGTEAFF
few	19	TRBV14	-	TRBJ2-5	TGTGCCAGCAGCCAAGATATGACGGGGGCGGCCCCCCTCCAAGAGACCCAGTACTTC	CASSQDMTGAAPLQETQYF
few	16	TRBV4-1	TRBD1	TRBJ1-1	TGCGCCAGCAGCCAAGCAACAGGGGGATGGAACACTGAAGCTTTCTTT	CASSQATGGWNTEAFF
many	16	TRBV3-1	TRBD2	TRBJ2-5	TGTGCCAGCAGCCCTCGCGGGACTAATGAAGGAGAGACCCAGTACTTC	CASSPRGTNEGETQYF
-	13	TRBV7-7	-	TRBJ2-3	TGTGCCAGCAGCTTAGACAGGGCTTATACGCAGTATTTT	CASSLDRAYTQYF
many	16	TRBV6-1	-	TRBJ1-1	TGTGCCAGCAGTGAAGGGGGGGTCGGGACCTGGACTGAAGCTTTCTTT	CASSEGGVGTWTEAFF
few	15	TRBV4-1	-	TRBJ2-3	TGCGCCAGCGGACCTACTCGACAGTCCCCAGATACGCAGTATTTT	CASGPTRQSPDTQYF
many	15	TRBV12-5	-	TRBJ2-7	TGTGCTAGTGGTTTGGTACGGGCAGCTACCTACGAGCAGTACTTC	CASGLVRAATYEQYF
once	14	TRBV28	-	TRBJ1-1	TGTGCCAGCAGTTTAACAAACATGAACACTGAAGCTTTCTTT	CASSLTNMNTEAFF
few	14	TRBV20-1	TRBD2	TRBJ2-1	TGCAGTGCTAGATCCGGGACTAGCGGGCCTGAGCAGTTCTTC	CSARSGTSGPEQFF
few	16	TRBV27	TRBD2	TRBJ2-2	TGTGCCAGCAGTTTCGGGGGGGCCGGGAACACCGGGGAGCTGTTTTTT	CASSFGGAGNTGELFF
few	18	TRBV12-3/TRBV12-4	TRBD2	TRBJ2-3	TGTGCCAGCAGTTTAACCCCGGGACTAGCGTATGACAGAGATACGCAGTATTTT	CASSLTPGLAYDRDTQYF
-	17	TRBV20-1	TRBD2	TRBJ2-3	TGCTGTGCCGCGAGCGGGAGGGTAACCTCTAACACAGATACGCAGTATTTT	CCAASGRVTSNTDTQYF
few	13	TRBV4-1	-	TRBJ2-1	TGCGCCAGCAGCCAATTGACGCACAATGAGCAGTTCTTC	CASSQLTHNEQFF